What follows is one T cell receptor (beta chain) and its context. This may stem from a read error, because a much larger clone lies one nucleotide away. Different DNA sequences within this sample yield the same CDR3. Generated by immunoSEQ multiplex PCR, the TCRdb table keeps only in-frame clones and is missing some. The sample yields hundreds of thousands of clones, about 86% seen once. The sample belongs to a study of blood T cell repertoires in COVID-19. Trimming cost V 0 bases and J 1 base, with 3 bases left between them. Germline CDR1 LGHNA, CDR2 YSLEER. This CDR3 has 13 amino acids. The receptor comes from a woman in her fifties or sixties in a cohort exposed to, infected with or recovered from COVID-19 (not recorded which). Input material: PBMCs or T cells enriched from blood (not recorded which). V usage is TRBV4-3 and J usage is TRBJ1-1, with D uncertain. This CDR3 reads CASSQDRNTEAFF. The DNA of the CDR3 is TGCGCCAGCAGCCAAGATAGGAACACTGAAGCTTTCTTT.